The 17 T cell receptor beta chains below were found in one sample sequenced in a study of blood T cell repertoires in COVID-19. The data were produced by immunoSEQ multiplex PCR, yet TCRdb's version contains in-frame clones alone and is incomplete. The sample holds around 100,000 clones, about three quarters seen once. The sample was peripheral blood. The receptors come from a man aged 80 or over with acute or convalescent COVID-19.

This clone turned up a few times. The CDR3, as DNA: TGTGCCAGTAATAGGAGGGTTTCAGCGAACACCGGGGAGCTGTTTTTT. The encoded protein is CASNRRVSANTGELFF. The chain employs TRBV19 and TRBJ2-2, with D perhaps TRBD2 (6 bases). V shed 7 bases and J shed 0 bases, with 15 bases lying between them. Per the germline V gene, CDR1 is LNHDA and CDR2 is SQIVND (reference sequence). CDR3 size: 16 residues.

The V call is TRBV19, the J call TRBJ1-2; 7 nucleotides match TRBD1. Germline CDR1 reads LNHDA; CDR2 reads SQIVND (reference sequence). V shed 5 bases and J 4 bases; nucleotides not matched to a gene: 10. There are 15 residues in the CDR3. The CDR3 DNA follows: TGTGCCAGTAGTCCGTCCCCGGGACAGTTCTATGGCTACACCTTC. It is translated as CASSPSPGQFYGYTF.

This rearrangement joins TRBV20-1 to TRBJ2-7; D might be TRBD2 (6 bases). The CDR3 loop spans 14 amino acids. V was shortened by 3 bases and J by 6 bases, with 18 bases between the two germline ends. The V gene's germline CDR1 is DFQATT and CDR2 SNEGSKA (reference sequence). This chain's CDR3 is CSASNFAGSLEQYF. The CDR3 nucleotides read TGCAGTGCTAGTAATTTCGCGGGGTCCCTCGAGCAGTACTTC.

The CDR3 coding sequence is TGCACCACGGGGAGGCGAGCTTTCTTT. Translation: CTTGRRAFF. The chain joins TRBV20-1 to TRBJ1-1; D gene ambiguous. CDR3 length: 9 residues. Germline loops: CDR1 DFQATT, CDR2 SNEGSKA (reference sequence).

DNA for the CDR3: TGTGCCAGCAGCCCTATAGGAGGTCATGGCTACACCTTC. Translation gives CASSPIGGHGYTF. This chain connects TRBV9 to TRBJ1-2; D unresolved. V was pared by 4 bases and J by 6 bases, with 13 bases between. The length of the CDR3 is 13 residues. Germline CDR1 reads SGDLS; CDR2 reads YYNGEE.

This chain joins TRBV19 and TRBJ2-1, with D hard to call. V shed 10 bases and J shed 3 bases, with 10 bases lying between them. Germline V gene data show CDR1 as LNHDA and CDR2 as SQIVND (reference sequence). This CDR3 has 12 amino acids. CDR3 residues: CATRFGYNEQFF. The CDR3 DNA is TGTGCCACTCGCTTCGGCTACAATGAGCAGTTCTTC.

The count of this clone is one. The CDR3 reads CASSRSGTATEAFF. DNA of the CDR3: TGTGCCAGCAGTCGATCCGGGACTGCCACTGAAGCTTTCTTT. The V gene is TRBV11-2, the J gene TRBJ1-1, with TRBD1 as a possible D gene (5 bases). CDR3 length: 14 residues. Germline V gene data show CDR1 as SGHAT and CDR2 as FQNNGV. Trimming removed 6 bases at V and 4 bases at J, with 15 bases between.

This clone was observed a single time. This sequence joins TRBV18 and TRBJ2-3; TRBD2 might be the D (5 bases). Trimming removed 2 bases at V and 4 bases at J, with 13 bases between. The CDR3 runs to 15 residues. Germline V gene lookup returns CDR1 KGHSH and CDR2 LQKENI. The CDR3: CASSPGGSRADTQYF. The CDR3 DNA follows: TGTGCCAGCTCACCAGGTGGGAGTAGGGCAGATACGCAGTATTTT. Together with reference TRBV18 and TRBJ2-3, the CDR3 gives the full variable domain: NAGVMQNPRHLVRRRGQEARLRCSPMKGHSHVYWYRQLPEEGLKFMVYLQKENIIDESGMPKERFSAEFPKEGPSILRIQQVVRGDSAAYFCASSPGGSRADTQYFGPGTRLTVL.

J is TRBJ1-5 and V is TRBV2; 7 nucleotides line up with TRBD1. V shed 6 bases, J shed 5 bases, and the junction held 13 bases outside the gene matches. Germline CDR1 and CDR2: SNHLY and FYNNEI. The CDR3 contains 16 residues. The DNA of the CDR3 is TGTGCCAGCAGAGAGGGACAGAACAACCCATATCAGCCCCAGCATTTT. Translation: CASREGQNNPYQPQHF.

The chain is built from TRBV14 and TRBJ2-2, with 12 bases lining up with TRBD2. J gave up 7 bases and V 4 bases, and 4 bases lay outside the gene matches. The CDR3 runs 15 residues. CDR1 and CDR2 from the germline V gene are SGHDN and FVKESK. CDR3 protein: CASSPWTSGIGELFF. Here the CDR3 DNA reads TGTGCCAGCAGCCCCTGGACTAGCGGGATCGGGGAGCTGTTTTTT.

The chain uses TRBV18 and TRBJ2-1; 8 bases match TRBD2. The CDR3 contains 15 residues. From germline, CDR1 is KGHSH and CDR2 LQKENI. V lost 1 base to trimming and J lost 7 bases; unmatched junction nucleotides: 6. This CDR3 reads CASSPQAGGGNEQFF. CDR3 sequence (DNA): TGTGCCAGCTCACCACAGGCGGGAGGCGGGAATGAGCAGTTCTTC.

This chain joins TRBV18 and TRBJ1-5, with a possible D match to TRBD1 (5 bases). Germline CDR1 KGHSH, CDR2 LQKENI. Trimming removed 6 bases from V and 1 base from J, with 10 bases in between. This CDR3 comprises 14 residues. The CDR3 region has the DNA TGTGCCAGCTCTCAGACAGAGAGCAATCAGCCCCAGCATTTT. Its translation: CASSQTESNQPQHF.

This clone was seen a handful of times. J is TRBJ2-7 and V is TRBV10-2; 10 bases line up with TRBD1. The V and J ends lost 4 bases and 4 bases, in that order; junction bases with no gene match: 7. Germline CDR1 is WSHSY and CDR2 is SAAADI. CDR3 length equals 15 residues. This chain's CDR3 is CASSAPGQGRYEQYF. CDR3 bases: TGCGCCAGCAGTGCCCCGGGACAGGGGAGATACGAGCAGTACTTC.

The DNA of the CDR3 is TGTGCCAGCAGTCGTACAGGGATGGCCAATCAGCCCCAGCATTTT. Amino acids: CASSRTGMANQPQHF. The chain carries TRBV6-2 or TRBV6-3 and TRBJ1-5, with TRBD1 as a possible D gene (6 bases). The V end was cut by 5 bases, the J end by 3 bases, with 14 bases between. From germline, CDR1 is MNHEY and CDR2 SVGEGT. The CDR3 has 15 residues.

The V and J genes are TRBV19 and TRBJ1-1; no clear D. Per germline, CDR1 LNHDA and CDR2 SQIVND (reference sequence). The V end was cut by 7 bases, the J end by 7 bases, with 22 bases between. This CDR3 comprises 15 residues. The CDR3 reads CASTPKPTLGSEAFF. CDR3 bases: TGTGCCAGTACCCCAAAACCGACGCTTGGGAGTGAAGCTTTCTTT. The whole variable domain, remainder taken from reference TRBV19 and TRBJ1-1, is DGGITQSPKYLFRKEGQNVTLSCEQNLNHDAMYWYRQDPGQGLRLIYYSQIVNDFQKGDIAEGYSVSREKKESFPLTVTSAQKNPTAFYLCASTPKPTLGSEAFFGQGTRLTVV.

The CDR3 nucleotides read TGTGCCAGCAGTTCCGGGACTACTCGGGAGTTCTTC. Translation: CASSSGTTREFF. The chain employs TRBV27 and TRBJ2-1; 7 bases align to TRBD2. Germline CDR1 and CDR2: MNHEY and SMNVEV (reference sequence). The CDR3 is 12 amino acids. V shed 4 bases and J 14 bases; nucleotides not matched to a gene: 8.

The chain has TRBV5-8 and TRBJ2-3; weak D call: TRBD1 (8 bases). Trimming stripped 4 bases from V and 4 bases from J, with 16 bases between. Per the germline V gene, CDR1 is SGHTS and CDR2 is YDEGEE. This CDR3 comprises 15 residues. The CDR3: CASSIRQGRADTQYF. CDR3 coding DNA: TGTGCCAGCAGCATACGACAGGGGAGGGCAGATACGCAGTATTTT.